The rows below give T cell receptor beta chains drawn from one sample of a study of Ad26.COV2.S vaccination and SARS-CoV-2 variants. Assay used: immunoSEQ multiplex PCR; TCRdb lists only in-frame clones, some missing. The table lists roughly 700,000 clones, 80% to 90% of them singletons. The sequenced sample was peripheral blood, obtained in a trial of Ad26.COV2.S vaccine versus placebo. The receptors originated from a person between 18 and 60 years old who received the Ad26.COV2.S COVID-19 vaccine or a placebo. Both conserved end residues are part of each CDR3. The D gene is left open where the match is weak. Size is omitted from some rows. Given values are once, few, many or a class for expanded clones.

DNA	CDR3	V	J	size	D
TGTGCCAGCAGCCCCTGGGAGGCTAGCTCCTACAATGAGCAGTTCTTC	CASSPWEASSYNEQFF	TRBV7-9	TRBJ2-1	NA	NA
TGTGCCAGCAGCTTGAGGCGGGGATTGGGCAATGAGCAGTTCTTC	CASSLRRGLGNEQFF	TRBV5-4	TRBJ2-1	NA	NA
TGTGCCAGCTCACCGGACGGGAACAATCAGCCCCAGCATTTT	CASSPDGNNQPQHF	TRBV18	TRBJ1-5	NA	NA
TGCGCCAGCAGCCCTCTCACCCTGGACAGGGGGGATCCAGATACGCAGTATTTT	CASSPLTLDRGDPDTQYF	TRBV4-1	TRBJ2-3	NA	TRBD1
TGCAGCTTCCGTTTAGCGGGAGGGGGCTCCTACGAGCAGTACTTC	CSFRLAGGGSYEQYF	TRBV29-1	TRBJ2-7	NA	TRBD2
TGTGCCAGTAGTCCTAGCGGGAGGACAGATACGCAGTATTTT	CASSPSGRTDTQYF	TRBV19	TRBJ2-3	NA	TRBD2
TGTGCCAGCAGCCCATGGACAGGGCCTGGAAACACCATATATTTT	CASSPWTGPGNTIYF	TRBV7-9	TRBJ1-3	NA	TRBD1
TGCAGCGCCCGCCGCGGGACGAACACTGAAGCTTTCTTT	CSARRGTNTEAFF	TRBV29-1	TRBJ1-1	NA	NA
TGTGCCAGTAGGGCCGGAGAGGGGTTTAATCAGCCCCAGCATTTT	CASRAGEGFNQPQHF	TRBV19	TRBJ1-5	once	NA
TGTGCCAGCAGCTTAGAAGCGGGAGTTGGAGAGACCCAGTACTTC	CASSLEAGVGETQYF	TRBV7-6	TRBJ2-5	NA	TRBD2
TGTGCCATCAAGGAAGAGCCGAACACTGAAGCTTTCTTT	CAIKEEPNTEAFF	TRBV10-3	TRBJ1-1	few	NA
TGTGCCAGCAGCCTGGACAAAACGAACACCGGGGAGCTGTTTTTT	CASSLDKTNTGELFF	TRBV5-6	TRBJ2-2	NA	NA
TGCGCCAGCAGCAAGACAGGGGACAATGAGCAGTTCTTC	CASSKTGDNEQFF	TRBV5-1	TRBJ2-1	once	TRBD1
TGTGCCTGCTCGAACCCGGGACAGGGGGTAAATCAGCCCCAGCATTTT	CACSNPGQGVNQPQHF	TRBV19	TRBJ1-5	NA	TRBD1
TGTGCCAGCAGTTGGGGGCTCAATTCACCCCTCCACTTT	CASSWGLNSPLHF	TRBV27	TRBJ1-6	NA	NA
TGCAGCGCGGACCCCGGGGGCACAGATACGCAGTATTTT	CSADPGGTDTQYF	TRBV29-1	TRBJ2-3	once	NA
TGTGCCAGCAGTACGGGGCAGGCCAACACTGAAGCTTTCTTT	CASSTGQANTEAFF	TRBV6-5	TRBJ1-1	NA	NA
TGTGCCAGCAGGTGGGACAGGGGAGGTGGCTACACCTTC	CASRWDRGGGYTF	TRBV6-5	TRBJ1-2	NA	TRBD1
TGTGCCTGGGGCCTCGACACCCACGAGCAGTACTTC	CAWGLDTHEQYF	TRBV30	TRBJ2-7	NA	NA
TGTGCCAGCAGTCTGAAATTAGGACAGAGCTCCTACGAGCAGTACTTC	CASSLKLGQSSYEQYF	TRBV2	TRBJ2-7	once	NA
TGTGCCAGCAGCCTTTCCCCCGGGGACCTTAATGAAAAACTGTTTTTT	CASSLSPGDLNEKLFF	TRBV7-8	TRBJ1-4	NA	NA
TGCAGCGTTGGGGGGGAGACGCCTAATCAGCCCCAGCATTTT	CSVGGETPNQPQHF	TRBV29-1	TRBJ1-5	NA	NA
TGTGCCACCAGCAGAGGGGGCGGGCCCACAGATACGCAGTATTTT	CATSRGGGPTDTQYF	TRBV15	TRBJ2-3	NA	NA
TGTGCCTGGAATAGAGGGAGCTCCTATAATTCACCCCTCCACTTT	CAWNRGSSYNSPLHF	TRBV30	TRBJ1-6	NA	NA